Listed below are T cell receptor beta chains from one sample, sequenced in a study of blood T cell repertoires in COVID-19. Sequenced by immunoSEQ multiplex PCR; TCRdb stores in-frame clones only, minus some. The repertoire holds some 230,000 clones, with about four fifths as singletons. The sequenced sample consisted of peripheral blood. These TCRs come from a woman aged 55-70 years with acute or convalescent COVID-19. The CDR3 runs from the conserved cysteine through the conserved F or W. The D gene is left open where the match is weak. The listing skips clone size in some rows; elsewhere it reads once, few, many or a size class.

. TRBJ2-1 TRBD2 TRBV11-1 CASSLLRGGRSEQFF TGTGCCAGCAGCCTCCTTCGGGGGGGCCGCTCTGAGCAGTTCTTC
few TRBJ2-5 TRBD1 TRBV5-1 CASSLEGGGYETQYF TGCGCCAGCAGCTTGGAAGGGGGCGGCTACGAGACCCAGTACTTC
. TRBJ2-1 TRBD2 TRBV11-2 CASSGGLGFVNEQFF TGTGCCAGCAGCGGGGGACTAGGGTTCGTTAATGAGCAGTTCTTC
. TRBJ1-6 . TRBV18 CASSPLEGSIHNSPLHF TGTGCCAGCTCACCCCTAGAGGGTTCTATTCATAATTCACCCCTCCACTTT
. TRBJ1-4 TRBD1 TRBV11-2 CASSRTQGALNEKLFF TGTGCCAGCAGCCGGACACAGGGGGCTCTCAATGAAAAACTGTTTTTT
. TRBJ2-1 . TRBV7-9 CASSLLDSGGANNEQFF TGTGCCAGCAGCCTGTTGGATTCTGGGGGGGCCAACAATGAGCAGTTCTTC
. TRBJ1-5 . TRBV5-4 CASSLDGQPQHF TGTGCCAGCAGCTTGGACGGGCAGCCCCAGCATTTT
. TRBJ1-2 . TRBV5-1 CASSLGGLYGYTF TGCGCCAGCAGCTTGGGAGGGCTCTATGGCTACACCTTC
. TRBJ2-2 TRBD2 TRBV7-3 CASSSGGWRGDTGELFF TGTGCCAGCAGCTCCGGCGGGTGGCGGGGGGACACCGGGGAGCTGTTTTTT
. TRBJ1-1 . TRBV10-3 CAISEGGSGLAEAFF TGTGCCATCAGTGAGGGGGGGTCGGGATTGGCTGAAGCTTTCTTT
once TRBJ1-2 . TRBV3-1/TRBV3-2 CASSQVKGESGYTF TGTGCCAGCAGCCAAGTAAAGGGGGAGAGTGGCTACACCTTC
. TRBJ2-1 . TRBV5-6 CASSWGAYNEQFF TGTGCCAGCAGCTGGGGGGCCTACAATGAGCAGTTCTTC
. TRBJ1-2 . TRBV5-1 CASSLGQVYGYTF TGCGCCAGCAGCTTGGGACAGGTTTATGGCTACACCTTC
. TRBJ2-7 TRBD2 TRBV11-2 CASSPPGTRVEQYF TGTGCCAGCAGCCCCCCCGGGACTAGGGTCGAGCAGTACTTC
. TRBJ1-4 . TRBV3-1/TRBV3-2 CASSPFATNEKLFF TGTGCCAGCAGCCCCTTTGCAACTAATGAAAAACTGTTTTTT
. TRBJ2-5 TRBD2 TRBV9 CASSAAGGYQETQYF TGTGCCAGCAGCGCGGCGGGGGGGTACCAAGAGACCCAGTACTTC
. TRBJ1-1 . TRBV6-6 CASSYHGSTEAFF TGTGCCAGCAGTTATCACGGGAGTACTGAAGCTTTCTTT
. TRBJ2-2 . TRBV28 CASSFSEGNTGELFF TGTGCCAGCAGTTTCAGTGAGGGTAACACCGGGGAGCTGTTTTTT
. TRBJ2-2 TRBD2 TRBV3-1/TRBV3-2 CASSQFSLAGGTGELFF TGTGCCAGCAGCCAATTTTCACTAGCGGGGGGCACCGGGGAGCTGTTTTTT
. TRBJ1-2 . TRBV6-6 CASSYLEGGYTF TGTGCCAGCAGTTACTTGGAGGGAGGCTACACCTTC
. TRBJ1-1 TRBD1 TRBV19 CASSIQDRESPEAFF TGTGCCAGTAGTATCCAAGACAGGGAGTCCCCTGAAGCTTTCTTT
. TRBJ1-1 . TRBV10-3 CAISTTGFDTEAFF TGTGCCATCAGCACCACAGGGTTCGACACTGAAGCTTTCTTT
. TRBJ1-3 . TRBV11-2 CATSFAGGNTIYF TGTGCCACCTCGTTCGCGGGAGGAAACACCATATATTTT
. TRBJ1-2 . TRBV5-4 CASSLAQGGVGTF TGTGCCAGCAGCTTGGCGCAGGGAGGGGTTGGCACCTTC
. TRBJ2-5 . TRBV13 CASSFSEETQYF TGTGCCAGCAGCTTCTCAGAAGAGACCCAGTACTTC
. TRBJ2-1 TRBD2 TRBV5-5 CASSFLSGGDNEQFF TGTGCCAGCAGCTTCCTCAGCGGGGGGGACAATGAGCAGTTCTTC
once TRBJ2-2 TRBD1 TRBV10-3 CAISGSQGDAGELFF TGTGCCATCAGTGGTTCACAGGGGGATGCCGGGGAGCTGTTTTTT
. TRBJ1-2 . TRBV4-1 CASSRAGDHYGYTF TGCGCCAGCAGCCGCGCAGGGGATCACTATGGCTACACCTTC
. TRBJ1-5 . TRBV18 CASSPQGSNQPQHF TGTGCCAGCTCACCACAGGGGAGCAATCAGCCCCAGCATTTT
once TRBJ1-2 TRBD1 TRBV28 CASTGQGTGGYTF TGTGCCAGCACCGGACAGGGGACAGGGGGCTACACCTTC
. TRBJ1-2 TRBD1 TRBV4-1 CASSLWEGQGMHGYTF TGCGCCAGCAGCCTTTGGGAGGGACAGGGTATGCATGGCTACACCTTC
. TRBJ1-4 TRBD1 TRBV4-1 CASSQPGQGGEKLFF TGCGCCAGCAGCCAACCGGGACAGGGAGGGGAAAAACTGTTTTTT
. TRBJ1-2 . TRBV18 CASSPLREGGVRGYTF TGTGCCAGCTCACCCCTCCGGGAAGGCGGGGTCCGTGGCTACACCTTC
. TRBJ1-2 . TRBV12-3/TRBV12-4 CASSLAGSYGYTF TGTGCCAGCAGTTTAGCAGGGAGCTATGGCTACACCTTC
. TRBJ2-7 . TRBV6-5 CATSRDIYEQYF TGTGCCACCTCCCGGGACATCTACGAGCAGTACTTC
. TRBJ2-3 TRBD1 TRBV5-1 CASRKTTGQVTDTQYF TGCGCCAGCAGGAAGACCACGGGACAGGTAACAGATACGCAGTATTTT
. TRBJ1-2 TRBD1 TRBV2 CASNADRGPYGYTF TGTGCCAGCAATGCGGACAGGGGGCCCTATGGCTACACCTTC
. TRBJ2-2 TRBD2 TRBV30 CAWSVRGGAGGGELFF TGTGCCTGGAGTGTCCGGGGGGGCGCCGGTGGCGGGGAGCTGTTTTTT
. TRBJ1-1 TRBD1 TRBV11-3 CASSADRGLFGTSEAFF TGTGCCAGCAGCGCGGACAGGGGGCTTTTTGGGACTTCTGAAGCTTTCTTT
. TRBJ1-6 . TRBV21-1 CASSSAGGRIVYNSPLHF TGTGCCAGCAGCAGTGCAGGGGGCCGCATTGTTTATAATTCACCCCTCCACTTT
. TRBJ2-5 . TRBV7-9 CASSYLASQETQYF TGTGCCAGCAGCTACCTAGCGTCTCAAGAGACCCAGTACTTC
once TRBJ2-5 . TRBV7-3 CASSLKGGPWETQYF TGTGCCAGCAGCTTAAAGGGGGGGCCATGGGAGACCCAGTACTTC
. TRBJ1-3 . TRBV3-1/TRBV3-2 CASNQVLGSSGNTIYF TGTGCCAGCAACCAAGTGTTGGGGAGCTCTGGAAACACCATATATTTT
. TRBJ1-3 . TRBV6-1 CASSERGTGNTIYF TGTGCCAGCAGTGAAAGGGGAACTGGAAACACCATATATTTT
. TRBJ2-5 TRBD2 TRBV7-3 CASSLTGGDQETQYF TGTGCCAGCAGCTTAACCGGGGGGGACCAAGAGACCCAGTACTTC
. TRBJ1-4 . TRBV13 CASSQRTEEKLFF TGTGCCAGCAGCCAACGGACAGAGGAAAAACTGTTTTTT
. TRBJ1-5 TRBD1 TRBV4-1 CASSQETGGLGQPQHF TGCGCCAGCAGCCAAGAAACAGGGGGGCTTGGGCAGCCCCAGCATTTT
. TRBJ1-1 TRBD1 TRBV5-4 CASSFRTGLNTEAFF TGTGCCAGCAGCTTCCGGACAGGATTGAACACTGAAGCTTTCTTT
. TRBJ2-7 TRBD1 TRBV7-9 CASSQGQGKSSYEQYF TGTGCCAGCAGCCAGGGACAGGGGAAAAGCTCCTACGAGCAGTACTTC
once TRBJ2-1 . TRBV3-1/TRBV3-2 CASSQDSGAVNEQFF TGTGCCAGCAGCCAAGATAGTGGGGCCGTCAATGAGCAGTTCTTC
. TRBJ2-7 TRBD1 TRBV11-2 CASSLYRGLAQYF TGTGCCAGCAGCTTATACAGGGGGCTAGCGCAGTACTTC